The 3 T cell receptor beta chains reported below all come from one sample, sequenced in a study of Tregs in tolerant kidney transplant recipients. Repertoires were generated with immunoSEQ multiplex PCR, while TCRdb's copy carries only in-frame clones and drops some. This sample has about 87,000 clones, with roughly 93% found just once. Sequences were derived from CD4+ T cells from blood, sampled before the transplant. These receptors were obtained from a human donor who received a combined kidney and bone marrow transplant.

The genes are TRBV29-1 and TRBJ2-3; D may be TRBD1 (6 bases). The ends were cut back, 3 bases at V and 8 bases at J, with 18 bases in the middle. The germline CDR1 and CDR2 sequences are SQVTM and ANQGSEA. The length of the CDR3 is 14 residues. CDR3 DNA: TGCAGCGTTGACGTGGACAGAGGTTCTCCTACGCAGTATTTT. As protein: CSVDVDRGSPTQYF.

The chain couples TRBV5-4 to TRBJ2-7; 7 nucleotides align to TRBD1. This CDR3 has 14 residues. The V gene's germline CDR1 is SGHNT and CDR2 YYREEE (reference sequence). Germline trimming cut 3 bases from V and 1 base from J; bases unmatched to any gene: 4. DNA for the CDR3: TGTGCCAGCAGCTCGACAGGGAAGTCCTACGAGCAGTACTTC. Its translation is CASSSTGKSYEQYF.

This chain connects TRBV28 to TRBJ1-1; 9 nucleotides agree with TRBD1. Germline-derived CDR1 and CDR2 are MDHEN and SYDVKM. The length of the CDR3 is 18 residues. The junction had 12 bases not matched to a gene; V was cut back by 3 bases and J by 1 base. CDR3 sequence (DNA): TGTGCCAGCAGTTTCCCCCCCTGGGACAGGGCCAAGAACACTGAAGCTTTCTTT. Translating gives CASSFPPWDRAKNTEAFF.